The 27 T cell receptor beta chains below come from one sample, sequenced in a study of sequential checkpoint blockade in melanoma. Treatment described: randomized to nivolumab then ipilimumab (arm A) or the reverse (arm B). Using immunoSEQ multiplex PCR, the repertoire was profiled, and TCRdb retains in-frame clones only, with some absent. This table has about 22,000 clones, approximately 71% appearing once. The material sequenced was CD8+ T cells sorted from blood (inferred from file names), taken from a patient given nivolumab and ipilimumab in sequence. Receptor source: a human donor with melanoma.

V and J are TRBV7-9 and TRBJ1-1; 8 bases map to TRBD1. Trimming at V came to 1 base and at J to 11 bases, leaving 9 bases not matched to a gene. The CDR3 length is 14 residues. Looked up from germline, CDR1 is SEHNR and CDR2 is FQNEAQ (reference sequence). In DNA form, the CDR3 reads TGTGCCAGCAGCTTAGGGTCAGGGGGCCTTAGGGCTTTCTTT. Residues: CASSLGSGGLRAFF.

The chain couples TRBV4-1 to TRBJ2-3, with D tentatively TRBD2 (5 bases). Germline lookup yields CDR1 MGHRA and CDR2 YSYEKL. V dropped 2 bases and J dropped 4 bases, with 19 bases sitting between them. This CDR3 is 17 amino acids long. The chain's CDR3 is CASSQPRSGELADTQYF. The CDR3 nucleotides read TGCGCCAGCAGCCAACCCCGGAGCGGCGAACTGGCAGATACGCAGTATTTT.

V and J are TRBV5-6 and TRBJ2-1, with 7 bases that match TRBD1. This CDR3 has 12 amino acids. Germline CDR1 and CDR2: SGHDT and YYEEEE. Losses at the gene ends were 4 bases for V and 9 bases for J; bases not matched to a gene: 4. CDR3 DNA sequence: TGTGCCAGCAGCCCTGGGGACAGTGAGCAGTTCTTC. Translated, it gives CASSPGDSEQFF.

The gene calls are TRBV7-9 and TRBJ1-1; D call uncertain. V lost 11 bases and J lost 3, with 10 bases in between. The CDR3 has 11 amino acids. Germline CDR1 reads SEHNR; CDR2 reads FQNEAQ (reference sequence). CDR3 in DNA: TGTGCCGGTCGCGGGGACACTGAAGCTTTCTTT. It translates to CAGRGDTEAFF.

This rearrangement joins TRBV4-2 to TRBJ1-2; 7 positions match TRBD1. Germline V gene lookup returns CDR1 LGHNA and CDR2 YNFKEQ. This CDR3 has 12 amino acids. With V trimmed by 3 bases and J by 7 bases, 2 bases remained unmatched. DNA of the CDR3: TGTGCCAGCAGCCAGGGGACAGTTGGCTACACCTTC. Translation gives CASSQGTVGYTF.

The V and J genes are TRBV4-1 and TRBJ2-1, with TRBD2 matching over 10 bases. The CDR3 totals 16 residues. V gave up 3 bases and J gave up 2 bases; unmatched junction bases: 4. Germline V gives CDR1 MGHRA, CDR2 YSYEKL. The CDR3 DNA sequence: TGCGCCAGCAGCCAGCGGACTAGCGGAACCTACAATGAGCAGTTCTTC. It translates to CASSQRTSGTYNEQFF.

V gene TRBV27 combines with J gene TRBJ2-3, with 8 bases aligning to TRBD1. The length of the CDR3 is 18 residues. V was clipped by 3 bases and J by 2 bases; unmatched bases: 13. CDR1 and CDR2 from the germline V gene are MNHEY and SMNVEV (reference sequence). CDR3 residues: CASSFGPPGQEYTDTQYF. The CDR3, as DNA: TGTGCCAGCAGTTTTGGACCCCCGGGACAGGAGTACACAGATACGCAGTATTTT.

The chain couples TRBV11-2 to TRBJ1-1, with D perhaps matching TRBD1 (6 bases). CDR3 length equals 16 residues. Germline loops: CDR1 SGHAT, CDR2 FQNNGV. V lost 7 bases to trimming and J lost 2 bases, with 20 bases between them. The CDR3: CASTLTRTALNTEAFF. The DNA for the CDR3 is TGTGCCAGCACCCTAACCCGGACAGCTCTTAACACTGAAGCTTTCTTT.

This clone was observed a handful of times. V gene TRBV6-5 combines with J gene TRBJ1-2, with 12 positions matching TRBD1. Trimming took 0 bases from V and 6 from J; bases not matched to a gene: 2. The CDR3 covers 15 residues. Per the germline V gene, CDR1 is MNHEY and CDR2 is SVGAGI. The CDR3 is CASSYSGTGGDGYTF. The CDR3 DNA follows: TGTGCCAGCAGTTACTCCGGGACAGGGGGCGATGGCTACACCTTC.

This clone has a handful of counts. The CDR3 sequence is CASSLETLYEQYF. CDR3 DNA sequence: TGTGCCAGCAGCTTAGAAACCCTATACGAGCAGTACTTC. The chain combines TRBV7-9 with TRBJ2-7; D unclear. Germline assignment: CDR1 SEHNR and CDR2 FQNEAQ (reference sequence). The CDR3 loop spans 13 amino acids. Trimming removed 1 base at V and 4 bases at J, with 8 bases between.

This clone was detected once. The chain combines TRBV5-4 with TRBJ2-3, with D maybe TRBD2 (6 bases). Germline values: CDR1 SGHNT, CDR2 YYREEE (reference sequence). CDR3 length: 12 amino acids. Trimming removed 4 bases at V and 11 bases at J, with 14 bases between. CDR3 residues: CASSPELAQQYF. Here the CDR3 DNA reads TGTGCCAGCAGCCCAGAACTAGCCCAGCAGTATTTT.

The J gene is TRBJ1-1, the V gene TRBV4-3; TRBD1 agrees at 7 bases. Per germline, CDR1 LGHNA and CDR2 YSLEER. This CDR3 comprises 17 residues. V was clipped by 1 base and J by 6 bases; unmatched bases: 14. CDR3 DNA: TGCGCCAGCAGCCAAGTCGCAGGGGGATCTACAAGGCCTGAAGCTTTCTTT. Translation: CASSQVAGGSTRPEAFF.

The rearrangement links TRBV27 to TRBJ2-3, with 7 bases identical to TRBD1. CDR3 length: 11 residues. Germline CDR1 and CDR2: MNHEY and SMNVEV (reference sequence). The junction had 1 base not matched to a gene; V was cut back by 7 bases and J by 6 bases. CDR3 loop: CASNRGDTQYF. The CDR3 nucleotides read TGTGCCAGCAACAGGGGTGATACGCAGTATTTT.

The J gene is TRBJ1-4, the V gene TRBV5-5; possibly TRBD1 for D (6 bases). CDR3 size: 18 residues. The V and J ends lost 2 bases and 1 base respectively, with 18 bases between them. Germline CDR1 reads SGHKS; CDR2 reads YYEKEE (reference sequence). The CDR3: CASSLGGLGSGTNEKLFF. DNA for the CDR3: TGTGCCAGCAGCTTAGGGGGATTGGGTTCAGGAACTAATGAAAAACTGTTTTTT.

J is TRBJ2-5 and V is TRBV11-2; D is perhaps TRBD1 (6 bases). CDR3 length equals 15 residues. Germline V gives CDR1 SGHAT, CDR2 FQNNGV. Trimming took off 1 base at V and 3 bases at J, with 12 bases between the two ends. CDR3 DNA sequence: TGTGCCAGCAGCTTAGGGGCAGGGGCAGAAGAGACCCAGTACTTC. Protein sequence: CASSLGAGAEETQYF. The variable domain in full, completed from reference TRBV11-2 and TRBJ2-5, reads EAGVAQSPRYKIIEKRQSVAFWCNPISGHATLYWYQQILGQGPKLLIQFQNNGVVDDSQLPKDRFSAERLKGVDSTLKIQPAKLEDSAVYLCASSLGAGAEETQYFGPGTRLLVL.

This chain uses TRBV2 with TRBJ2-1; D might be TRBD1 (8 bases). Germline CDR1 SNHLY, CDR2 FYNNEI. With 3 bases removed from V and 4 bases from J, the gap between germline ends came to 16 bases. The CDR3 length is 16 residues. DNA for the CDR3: TGTGCCAGCAGTGAGTGGGGGGGACAGGAGTACAATGAGCAGTTCTTC. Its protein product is CASSEWGGQEYNEQFF.

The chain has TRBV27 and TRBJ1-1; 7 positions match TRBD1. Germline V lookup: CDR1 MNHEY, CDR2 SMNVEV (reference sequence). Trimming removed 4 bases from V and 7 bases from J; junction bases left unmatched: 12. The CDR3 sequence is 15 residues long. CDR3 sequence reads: CASSSIPQGQIEAFF. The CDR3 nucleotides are TGTGCCAGCAGTTCTATCCCGCAGGGACAGATTGAAGCTTTCTTT.

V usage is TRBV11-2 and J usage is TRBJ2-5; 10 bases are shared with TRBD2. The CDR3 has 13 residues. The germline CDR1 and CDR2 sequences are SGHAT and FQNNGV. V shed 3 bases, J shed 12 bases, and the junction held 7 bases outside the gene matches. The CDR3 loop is CASSLPGTSGEYF. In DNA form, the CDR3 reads TGTGCCAGCAGCTTGCCGGGAACTAGCGGGGAGTACTTC. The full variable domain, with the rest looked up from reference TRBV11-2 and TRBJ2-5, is EAGVAQSPRYKIIEKRQSVAFWCNPISGHATLYWYQQILGQGPKLLIQFQNNGVVDDSQLPKDRFSAERLKGVDSTLKIQPAKLEDSAVYLCASSLPGTSGEYFGPGTRLLVL.

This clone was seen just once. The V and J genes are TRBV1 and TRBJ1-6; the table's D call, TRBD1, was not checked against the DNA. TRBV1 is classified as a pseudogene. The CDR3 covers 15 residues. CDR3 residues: CTSSLRQGEDSPLHF. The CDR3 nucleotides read TGCACCAGCAGCCTCCGACAGGGCGAAGATTCACCCCTCCACTTT.

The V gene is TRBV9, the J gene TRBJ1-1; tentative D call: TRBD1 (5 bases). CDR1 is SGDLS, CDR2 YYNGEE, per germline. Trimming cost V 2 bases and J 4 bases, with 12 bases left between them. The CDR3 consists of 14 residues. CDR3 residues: CASSVGGGRTEAFF. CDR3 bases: TGTGCCAGCAGCGTGGGGGGTGGTCGCACTGAAGCTTTCTTT.

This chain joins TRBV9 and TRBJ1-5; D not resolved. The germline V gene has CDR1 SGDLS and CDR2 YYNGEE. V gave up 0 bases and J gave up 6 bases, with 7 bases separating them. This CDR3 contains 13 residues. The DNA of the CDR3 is TGTGCCAGCAGCGTAGATGGAGGTCAGCCCCAGCATTTT. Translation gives CASSVDGGQPQHF.

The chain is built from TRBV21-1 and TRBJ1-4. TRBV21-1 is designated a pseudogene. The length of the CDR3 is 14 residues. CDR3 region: CASILSREGEKLFF. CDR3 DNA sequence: TGTGCCAGCATCCTGTCCCGGGAGGGTGAAAAACTGTTTTTT.

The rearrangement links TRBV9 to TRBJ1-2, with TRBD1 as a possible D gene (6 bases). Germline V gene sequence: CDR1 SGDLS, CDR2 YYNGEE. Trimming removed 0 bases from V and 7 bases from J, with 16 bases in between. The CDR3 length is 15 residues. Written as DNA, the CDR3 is TGTGCCAGCAGCGTAGGGGGATTGGAGACAGGTGGCTACACCTTC. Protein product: CASSVGGLETGGYTF.

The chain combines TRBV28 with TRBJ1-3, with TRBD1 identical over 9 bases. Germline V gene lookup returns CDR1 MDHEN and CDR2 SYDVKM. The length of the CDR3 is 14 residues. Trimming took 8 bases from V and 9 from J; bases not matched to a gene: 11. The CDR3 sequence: CASAPGQGDTTIYF. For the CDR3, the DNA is TGTGCCAGCGCCCCGGGACAGGGAGATACCACCATATATTTT.

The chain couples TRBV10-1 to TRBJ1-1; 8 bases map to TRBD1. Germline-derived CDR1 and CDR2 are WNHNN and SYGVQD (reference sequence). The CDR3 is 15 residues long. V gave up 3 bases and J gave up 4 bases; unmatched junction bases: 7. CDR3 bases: TGCGCCAGCAGTGAAACCCAGGGGGCGAGCACTGAAGCTTTCTTT. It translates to CASSETQGASTEAFF.

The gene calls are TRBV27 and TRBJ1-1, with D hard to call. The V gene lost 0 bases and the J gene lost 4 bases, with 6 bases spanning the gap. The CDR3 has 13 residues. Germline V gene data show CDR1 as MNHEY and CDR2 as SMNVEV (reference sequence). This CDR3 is CASSLSVSTEAFF. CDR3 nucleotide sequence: TGTGCCAGCAGTTTATCAGTGAGCACTGAAGCTTTCTTT.

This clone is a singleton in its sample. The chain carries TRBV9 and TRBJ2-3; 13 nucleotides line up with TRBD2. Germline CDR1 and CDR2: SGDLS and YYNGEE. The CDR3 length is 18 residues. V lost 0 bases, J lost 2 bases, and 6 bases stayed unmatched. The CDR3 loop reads CASSVATSGGPYTDTQYF. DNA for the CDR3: TGTGCCAGCAGCGTAGCGACTAGCGGGGGGCCCTACACAGATACGCAGTATTTT.